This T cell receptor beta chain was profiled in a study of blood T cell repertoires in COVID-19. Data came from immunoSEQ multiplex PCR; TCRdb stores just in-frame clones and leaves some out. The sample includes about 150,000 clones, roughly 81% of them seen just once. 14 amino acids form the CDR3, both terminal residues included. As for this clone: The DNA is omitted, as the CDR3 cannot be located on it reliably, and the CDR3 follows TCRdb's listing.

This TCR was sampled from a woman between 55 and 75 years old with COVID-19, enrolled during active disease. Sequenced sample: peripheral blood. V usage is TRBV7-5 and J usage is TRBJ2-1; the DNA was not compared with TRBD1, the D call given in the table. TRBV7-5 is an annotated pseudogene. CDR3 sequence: CARSLFGTGIEQFF.